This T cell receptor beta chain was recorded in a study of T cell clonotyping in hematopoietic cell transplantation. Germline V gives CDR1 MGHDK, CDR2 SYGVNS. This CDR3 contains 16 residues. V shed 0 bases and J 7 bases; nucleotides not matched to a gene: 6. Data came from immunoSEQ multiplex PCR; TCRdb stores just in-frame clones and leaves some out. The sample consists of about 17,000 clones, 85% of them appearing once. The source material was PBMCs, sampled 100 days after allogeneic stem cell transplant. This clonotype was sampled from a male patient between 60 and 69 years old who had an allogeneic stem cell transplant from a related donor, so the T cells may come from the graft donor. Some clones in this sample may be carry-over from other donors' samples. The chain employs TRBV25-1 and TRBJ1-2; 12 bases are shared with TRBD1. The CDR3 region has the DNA TGTGCCAGCAGTGAATATGGGGGACAGGGGGCAAGTGGCTACACCTTC. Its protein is CASSEYGGQGASGYTF.